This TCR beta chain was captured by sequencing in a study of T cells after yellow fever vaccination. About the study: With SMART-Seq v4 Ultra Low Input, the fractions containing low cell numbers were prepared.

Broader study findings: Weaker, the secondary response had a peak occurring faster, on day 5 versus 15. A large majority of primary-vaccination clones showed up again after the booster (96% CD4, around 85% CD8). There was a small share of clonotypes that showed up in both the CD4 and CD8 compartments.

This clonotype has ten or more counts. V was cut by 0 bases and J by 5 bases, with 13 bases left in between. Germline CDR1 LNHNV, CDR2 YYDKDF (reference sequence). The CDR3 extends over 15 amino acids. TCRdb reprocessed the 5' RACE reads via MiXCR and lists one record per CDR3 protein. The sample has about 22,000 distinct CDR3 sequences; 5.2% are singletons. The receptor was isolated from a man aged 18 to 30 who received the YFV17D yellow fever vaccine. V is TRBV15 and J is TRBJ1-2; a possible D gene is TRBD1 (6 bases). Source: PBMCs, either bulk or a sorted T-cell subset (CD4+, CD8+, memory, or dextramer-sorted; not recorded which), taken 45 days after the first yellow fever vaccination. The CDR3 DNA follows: TGTGCCACCAGCAGAGATCCCTCAGGGGTATATGGCTACACCTTC. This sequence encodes CATSRDPSGVYGYTF.